Sequencing of this T cell receptor beta chain was carried out in a study of shared T cell receptors in the human thymus. Here immunoSEQ multiplex PCR was the method, and the copy in TCRdb shows in-frame clones only, minus some. The sample has some 700,000 clones, roughly 90% seen once. This clone was picked up a small number of times. V lost 0 bases to trimming and J lost 5 bases; unmatched junction nucleotides: 5. CDR1 and CDR2 from the germline V gene are SGHRS and YFSETQ. CDR3 length equals 15 residues. In addition, the sample was reused for a study of human thymus T cells. That paper adds: Thymus pieces cut out during corrective heart surgery were the tissue that was used. Repertoires sampled from thymus and blood appeared biased in V and J gene usage. Related reports documented highly overlapping thymic repertoires among unrelated individuals.

The chain carries TRBV5-1 and TRBJ2-7; 10 bases fit TRBD1. The receptor was isolated from a boy under two years old with a congenital heart defect. Sequencing was carried out using thymocytes. The CDR3 is CASSLGGTGEHEQYF. CDR3 DNA sequence: TGCGCCAGCAGCTTGGGTGGGACAGGGGAGCACGAGCAGTACTTC.